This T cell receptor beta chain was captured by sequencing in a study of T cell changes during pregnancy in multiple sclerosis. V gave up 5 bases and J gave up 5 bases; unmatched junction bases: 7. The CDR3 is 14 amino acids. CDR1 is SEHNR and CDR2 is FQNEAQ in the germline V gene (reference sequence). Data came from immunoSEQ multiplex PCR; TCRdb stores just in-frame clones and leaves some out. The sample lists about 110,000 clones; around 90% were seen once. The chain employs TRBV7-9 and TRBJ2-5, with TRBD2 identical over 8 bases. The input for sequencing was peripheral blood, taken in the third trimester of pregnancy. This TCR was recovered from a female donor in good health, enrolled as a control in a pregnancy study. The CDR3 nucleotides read TGTGCCAGCAGCGTGCGGGGGGCGACGGAGACCCAGTACTTC. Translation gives CASSVRGATETQYF.